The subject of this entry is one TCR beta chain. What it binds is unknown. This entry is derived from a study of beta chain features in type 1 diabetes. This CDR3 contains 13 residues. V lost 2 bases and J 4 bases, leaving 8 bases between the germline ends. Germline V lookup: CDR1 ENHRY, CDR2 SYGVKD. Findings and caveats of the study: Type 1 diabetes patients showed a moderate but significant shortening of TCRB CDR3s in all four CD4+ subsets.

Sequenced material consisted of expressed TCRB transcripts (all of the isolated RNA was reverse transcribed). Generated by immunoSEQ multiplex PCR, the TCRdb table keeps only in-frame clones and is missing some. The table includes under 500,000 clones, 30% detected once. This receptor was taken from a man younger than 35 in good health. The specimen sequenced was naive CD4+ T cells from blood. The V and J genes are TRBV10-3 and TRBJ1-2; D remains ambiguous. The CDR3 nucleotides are TGTGCCATCAGTGAGGGGCCTAGCTATGGCTACACCTTC. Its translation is CAISEGPSYGYTF.